The clone carrying this T cell receptor (beta chain) was detected only a few times. TCRdb reprocessed the 5' RACE reads via MiXCR and lists one record per CDR3 protein. The table has a few hundred thousand distinct CDR3 sequences, roughly 8% seen once. This record belongs to a study of identical twins. The CDR3 has 15 residues. Germline assignment: CDR1 WSHSY and CDR2 SAAADI. V was pared by 2 bases and J by 9 bases, with 17 bases between. These data also formed part of another study, on yellow fever vaccine responses in identical twins.

This chain connects TRBV10-2 to TRBJ2-1, with D perhaps TRBD2 (6 bases). The receptor was derived from a woman aged 18-29 years in good health. Sequenced input: CD8+ T cells sorted from blood. CDR3 bases: TGCGCCAGCAGTGAGGGGGGGTACCCTTTTGGTGAGCAGTTCTTC. Translated: CASSEGGYPFGEQFF.